The 13 T cell receptor beta chains below were found in one sample sequenced in a study of response to subunit inactivated influenza vaccine. TCRdb fed the RT-PCR reads into MiXCR, producing one record per CDR3 protein. The sample lists more than 500,000 distinct CDR3 sequences; around 10% were seen once. This sample also appeared in a second study, on T cells expressing NK-cell markers. Per that paper: It was by 5'RACE template switching with UMIs that TCR beta cDNA was made.

Material: PBMCs from blood, obtained on the day of vaccination. The receptors were sampled from a man aged 45-65 years who received an inactivated influenza vaccine.

The rearrangement uses TRBV12-3 or TRBV12-4 and TRBJ1-6; weak D call: TRBD1 (5 bases). V was pared by 3 bases and J by 8 bases, with 11 bases between. There are 14 residues in the CDR3. The CDR3 nucleotides are TGTGCCAGCAGTTTCGGGGGATTGGATTCACCCCTCCACTTT. Encoded protein: CASSFGGLDSPLHF.

This clonotype turned up a few times. The V and J genes are TRBV21-1 and TRBJ1-5. TRBV21-1 is noted as a pseudogene. There are 18 residues in the CDR3. The CDR3 nucleotides are TGTGCCAGCCCCCCCCCGGGATCTACCACGGGTCAGGCTCAGCCCCAGCATTTT. Its translation: CASPPPGSTTGQAQPQHF.

V is TRBV14 and J is TRBJ2-5; no definite D call. Trimming removed 2 bases from V and 1 base from J, with 14 bases in between. This CDR3 spans 16 amino acids. Germline values: CDR1 SGHDN, CDR2 FVKESK. CDR3 bases: TGTGCCAGCAGCCAAATAGGGTTGGTCGTCCAAGAGACCCAGTACTTC. This gives the protein CASSQIGLVVQETQYF.

This rearrangement joins TRBV7-3 to TRBJ2-5; possibly TRBD1 for D (5 bases). Germline CDR1 is SGHTA and CDR2 is FQGTGA. The ends were cut back, 5 bases at V and 5 bases at J, with 21 bases in the middle. The CDR3 loop spans 16 amino acids. DNA of the CDR3: TGTGCCAGCAGCCCAATGGGGCAGGCCTTGGGGGAGACCCAGTACTTC. As protein: CASSPMGQALGETQYF.

This rearrangement joins TRBV20-1 to TRBJ1-5; a weak D match, TRBD1 (6 bases). CDR1 and CDR2 (germline): DFQATT, SNEGSKA (reference sequence). V was cut by 3 bases and J by 10 bases, with 13 bases left in between. The length of the CDR3 is 12 residues. The CDR3 DNA reads TGCAGTGCTAGCAGGCAGGGGAAACCCCAGCATTTT. Amino acid sequence: CSASRQGKPQHF.

This clonotype was detected a few times. The J gene is TRBJ2-1, the V gene TRBV18; D might be TRBD1 (7 bases). Trimming took 3 bases from V and 3 from J, leaving 15 bases between them. This CDR3 contains 16 residues. Germline loops: CDR1 KGHSH, CDR2 LQKENI. The CDR3, as DNA: TGTGCCAGCTCACCCCAGGGGGGAGTAGGCTACAATGAGCAGTTCTTC. Translated, it gives CASSPQGGVGYNEQFF.

This clonotype has more than one count but fewer than ten. The chain is built from TRBV12-3 or TRBV12-4 and TRBJ2-6; D is uncertain. V was pared by 6 bases and J by 3 bases, with 15 bases between. The CDR3 contains 16 residues. CDR3 coding DNA: TGTGCCAGCAGCTTTGGAAGGGTTCTTGGGGCCAACGTCCTGACTTTC. Its protein is CASSFGRVLGANVLTF.

V gene TRBV18 combines with J gene TRBJ2-5, with D possibly matching TRBD1 (6 bases). The CDR3 spans 14 residues. V lost 3 bases, J lost 1 base, and 9 bases lay in between. CDR1 and CDR2 (germline): KGHSH, LQKENI. CDR3 sequence reads: CASSPGATQETQYF. In DNA, the CDR3 is TGTGCCAGCTCACCGGGGGCAACCCAAGAGACCCAGTACTTC.

This clonotype was recorded many times. The gene calls are TRBV7-8 and TRBJ1-5; no definite D call. This CDR3 has 14 amino acids. V lost 0 bases to trimming and J lost 4 bases, with 7 bases between them. Germline CDR1 and CDR2: SGHVS and FQNEAQ. The CDR3 spells CASSLAWQNQPQHF. CDR3 coding DNA: TGTGCCAGCAGCTTAGCTTGGCAGAATCAGCCCCAGCATTTT. Looking up the rest from reference TRBV7-8 and TRBJ1-5 gives the full variable domain: GAGVSQSPRYKVAKRGQDVALRCDPISGHVSLFWYQQALGQGPEFLTYFQNEAQLDKSGLPSDRFFAERPEGSVSTLKIQRTQQEDSAVYLCASSLAWQNQPQHFGDGTRLSIL.

This clonotype has only a few counts. The J gene is TRBJ2-2, the V gene TRBV7-8; 8 bases map to TRBD2. This CDR3 is 17 amino acids long. Germline V gives CDR1 SGHVS, CDR2 FQNEAQ. Trimming at V came to 7 bases and at J to 2 bases, leaving 12 bases not matched to a gene. CDR3 in DNA: TGTGCCAGCACCCGATTCGGGACTAGTGTAAACACCGGGGAGCTGTTTTTT. Translating it yields CASTRFGTSVNTGELFF.

There are a few counts of this clonotype. The chain joins TRBV4-3 to TRBJ1-2, with 9 bases lining up with TRBD1. The CDR3 has 15 amino acids. Trimming took 2 bases from V and 2 from J; bases not matched to a gene: 3. The germline gives CDR1 LGHNA, CDR2 YSLEER. The CDR3 loop is CASSQRDRENYGYTF. The DNA of the CDR3 is TGCGCCAGCAGCCAACGGGACAGGGAAAACTATGGCTACACCTTC.

The J gene is TRBJ2-5, the V gene TRBV5-6; 7 bases map to TRBD1. CDR3 length: 15 residues. Trimming cost V 0 bases and J 2 bases; bases outside gene matches: 4. The V gene's germline CDR1 is SGHDT and CDR2 YYEEEE. CDR3 bases: TGTGCCAGCAGCTTGGCCGAGGGACAGCAAGAGACCCAGTACTTC. Residues: CASSLAEGQQETQYF.

This clonotype has just a few counts. This chain connects TRBV20-1 to TRBJ2-1, with 8 bases fitting TRBD1. V lost 3 bases and J lost 7; bases outside the gene matches: 5. The CDR3 is 13 residues long. Germline V gives CDR1 DFQATT, CDR2 SNEGSKA (reference sequence). CDR3 sequence: CSARTGVWNEQFF. The CDR3 DNA sequence: TGCAGTGCTAGGACAGGGGTTTGGAATGAGCAGTTCTTC.